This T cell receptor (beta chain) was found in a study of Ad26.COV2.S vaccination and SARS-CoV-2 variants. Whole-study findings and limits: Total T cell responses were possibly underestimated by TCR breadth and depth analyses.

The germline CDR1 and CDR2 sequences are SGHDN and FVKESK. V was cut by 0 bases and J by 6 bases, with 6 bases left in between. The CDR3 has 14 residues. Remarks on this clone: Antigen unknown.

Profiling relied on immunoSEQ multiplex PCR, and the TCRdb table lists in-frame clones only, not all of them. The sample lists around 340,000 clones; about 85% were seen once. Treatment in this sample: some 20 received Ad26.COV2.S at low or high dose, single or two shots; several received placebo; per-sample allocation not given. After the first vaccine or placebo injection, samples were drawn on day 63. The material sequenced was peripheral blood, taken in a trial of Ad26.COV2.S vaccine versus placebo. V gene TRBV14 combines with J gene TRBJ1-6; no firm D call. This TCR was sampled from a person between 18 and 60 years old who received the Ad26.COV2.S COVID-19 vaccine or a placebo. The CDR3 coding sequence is TGTGCCAGCAGCCAAGAGACGCTTAATTCACCCCTCCACTTT. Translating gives CASSQETLNSPLHF.